The clone carrying this TCR beta chain has just one count. Antigen: not known. A multiplex PCR was run with 60 Vbeta primers and 13 Jbeta primers. The authors' processing: An analysis performed later counted roughly 80 million unique TCR beta chains (roughly 10 million of them shared). Sequencing was performed with immunoSEQ multiplex PCR; in TCRdb, only in-frame clones are kept and a portion is missing. D and trimming come from the DNA, and the V and J calls and clone size come from that table. The sample contains approximately 100,000 clones, roughly 70% of which appear only once. This entry belongs to a study of cytomegalovirus exposure and HLA in healthy donors. Overall study findings and caveats: Overall, around 150 TCR beta chains were annotated as cytomegalovirus-associated.

The sequence came from a middle-aged man in good health and CMV-seronegative. The sequenced sample consisted of PBMCs.

The CDR3 region has the DNA TGCGCCAGCAGCCAAGAGACTAGCGGGAGACCCTACAATGAGCAGTTCTTC. Its translation is CASSQETSGRPYNEQFF. V usage is TRBV4-3 and J usage is TRBJ2-1, with TRBD2 matching 12 bases. V shed 0 bases, J shed 2 bases, and the junction held 2 bases outside the gene matches. Per the germline V gene, CDR1 is LGHNA and CDR2 is YSLEER. CDR3 length equals 17 residues.